This TCR beta chain was captured in a study of Ad26.COV2.S vaccination and SARS-CoV-2 variants. The CDR3 sequence is 13 residues long. Trimming pared 5 bases from V and 1 base from J, leaving 8 bases between. From germline, CDR1 is SEHNR and CDR2 FQNEAQ (reference sequence). The treatment is: 19 received Ad26.COV2.S at low or high dose, single or two shots; several received placebo; per-sample allocation not given. Day 63 after the first vaccine or placebo injection was the time point for sampling. It was an adult aged 18-55 years in Boston who was the donor. This table comes from immunoSEQ multiplex PCR, and its TCRdb copy is limited to in-frame clones, with some not included. Seen here are roughly 380,000 clones, about 85% observed once, and the top ten hold 2.5% to 3.5%.

The sample was peripheral blood, taken in a trial of Ad26.COV2.S vaccine versus placebo. This rearrangement joins TRBV7-9 to TRBJ1-1, with D uncertain. This clonotype originated in a person between 18 and 59 years old who received the Ad26.COV2.S COVID-19 vaccine or a placebo. The CDR3 is CASSLLPNTEAFF. The CDR3 DNA sequence: TGTGCCAGCAGCCTCCTACCGAACACTGAAGCTTTCTTT.